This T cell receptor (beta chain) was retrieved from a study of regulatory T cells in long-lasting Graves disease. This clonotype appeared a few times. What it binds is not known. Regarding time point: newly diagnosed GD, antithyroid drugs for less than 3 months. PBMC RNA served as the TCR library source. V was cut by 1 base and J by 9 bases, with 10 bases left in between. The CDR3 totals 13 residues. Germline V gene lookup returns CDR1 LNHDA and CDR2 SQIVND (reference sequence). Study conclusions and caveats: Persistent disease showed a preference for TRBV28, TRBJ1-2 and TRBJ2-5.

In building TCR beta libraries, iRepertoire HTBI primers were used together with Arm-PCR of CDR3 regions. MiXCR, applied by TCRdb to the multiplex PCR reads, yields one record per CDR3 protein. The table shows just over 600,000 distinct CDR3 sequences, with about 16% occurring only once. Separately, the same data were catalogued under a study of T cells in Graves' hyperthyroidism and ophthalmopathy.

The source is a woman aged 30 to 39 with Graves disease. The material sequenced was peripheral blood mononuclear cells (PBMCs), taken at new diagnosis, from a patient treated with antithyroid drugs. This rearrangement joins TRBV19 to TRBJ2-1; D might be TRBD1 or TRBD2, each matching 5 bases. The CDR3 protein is CASSIASGTEQFF. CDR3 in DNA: TGTGCCAGTAGTATAGCATCAGGGACTGAGCAGTTCTTC.